This T cell receptor beta chain was retrieved from a study of vaccination and CD4 T cells after COVID-19. For the study at large: Six males and four females constituted the convalescent cohort, two of whom were Hispanic.

Concerning this clonotype: Its antigen is currently unknown.

Trimming removed 4 bases from V and 2 bases from J, with 18 bases in between. The CDR3 covers 16 residues. CDR1 is SGHRS and CDR2 is YFSETQ in the germline V gene. At the Johns Hopkins FTIC core, DNA taken from cultured CD4+ T cells was sequenced by way of the Oncomine TCR Beta short-read assay. TCRdb recomputed calls from the PCR reads with MiXCR, one row per CDR3 protein. The repertoire includes thousands of distinct CDR3 sequences, 39% of them detected once, and around an eighth sits in the top ten. Treatment described: approximately 10-day PBMC culture with coronavirus spike peptide pools or control peptides (ViraFEST assay). According to the study, CD4+ T cells from the unexposed donor were gathered ahead of the COVID-19 pandemic (2011-2018).

This receptor was identified in a human donor in good health. The chain uses TRBV5-1 and TRBJ2-5; a possible D gene is TRBD2 (6 bases). Specimen: CD4+ T cells from blood, cultured in vitro. For the CDR3, the DNA is TGCGCCAGCAGCCCTCCAGCACCGGGACTTCAAGAGACCCAGTACTTC. Amino acids: CASSPPAPGLQETQYF.